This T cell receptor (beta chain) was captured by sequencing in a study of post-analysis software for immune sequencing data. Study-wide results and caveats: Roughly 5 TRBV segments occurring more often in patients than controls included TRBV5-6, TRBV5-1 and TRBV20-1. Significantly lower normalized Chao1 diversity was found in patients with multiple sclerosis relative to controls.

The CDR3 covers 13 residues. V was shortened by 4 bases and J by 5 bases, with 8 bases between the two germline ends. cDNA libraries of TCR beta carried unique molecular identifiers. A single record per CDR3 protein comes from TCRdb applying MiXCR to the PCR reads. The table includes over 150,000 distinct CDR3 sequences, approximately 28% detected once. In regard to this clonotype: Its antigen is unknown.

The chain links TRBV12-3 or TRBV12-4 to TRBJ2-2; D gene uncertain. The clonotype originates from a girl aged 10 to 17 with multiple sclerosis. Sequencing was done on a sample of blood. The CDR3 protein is CASSSGVTGELFF. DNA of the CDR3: TGTGCCAGCAGTTCTGGGGTTACCGGGGAGCTGTTTTTT.